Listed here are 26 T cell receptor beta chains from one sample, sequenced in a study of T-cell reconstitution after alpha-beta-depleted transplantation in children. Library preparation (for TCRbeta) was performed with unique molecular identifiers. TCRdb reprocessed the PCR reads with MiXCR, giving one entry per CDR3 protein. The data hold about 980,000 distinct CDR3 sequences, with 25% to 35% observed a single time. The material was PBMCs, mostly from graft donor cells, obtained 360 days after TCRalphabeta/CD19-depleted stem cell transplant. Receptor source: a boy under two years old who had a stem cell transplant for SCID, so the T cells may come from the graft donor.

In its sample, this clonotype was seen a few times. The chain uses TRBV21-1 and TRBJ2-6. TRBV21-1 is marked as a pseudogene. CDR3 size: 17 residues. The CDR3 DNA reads TGTGCCAGCAGCAAAGGGCGAAGTTCCTCTGGGGCCAACGTCCTGACTTTC. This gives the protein CASSKGRSSSGANVLTF.

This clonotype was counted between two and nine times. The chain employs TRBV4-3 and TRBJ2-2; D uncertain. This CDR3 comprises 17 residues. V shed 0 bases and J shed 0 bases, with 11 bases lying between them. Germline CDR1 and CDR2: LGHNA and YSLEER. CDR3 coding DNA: TGCGCCAGCAGCCAAGATCCGGAATCCTCGAACACCGGGGAGCTGTTTTTT. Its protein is CASSQDPESSNTGELFF.

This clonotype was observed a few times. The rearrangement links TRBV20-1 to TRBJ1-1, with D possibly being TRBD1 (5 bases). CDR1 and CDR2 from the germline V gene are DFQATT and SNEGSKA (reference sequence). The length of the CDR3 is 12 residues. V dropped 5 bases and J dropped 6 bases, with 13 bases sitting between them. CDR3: CSAQAGRPEAFF. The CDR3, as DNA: TGCAGTGCTCAGGCGGGGCGGCCTGAAGCTTTCTTT.

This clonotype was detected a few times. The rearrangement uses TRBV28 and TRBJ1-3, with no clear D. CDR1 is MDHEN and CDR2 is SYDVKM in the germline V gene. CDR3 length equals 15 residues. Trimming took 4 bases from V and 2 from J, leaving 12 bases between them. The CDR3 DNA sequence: TGTGCCAGCAGTTGGACGACAATCGCTGGAAACACCATATATTTT. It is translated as CASSWTTIAGNTIYF.

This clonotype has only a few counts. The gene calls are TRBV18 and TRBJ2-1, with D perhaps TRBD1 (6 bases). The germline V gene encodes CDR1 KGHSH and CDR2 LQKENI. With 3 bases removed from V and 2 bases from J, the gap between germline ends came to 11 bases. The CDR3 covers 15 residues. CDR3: CASSPKKGAYNEQFF. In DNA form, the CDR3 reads TGTGCCAGCTCACCGAAGAAGGGGGCCTACAATGAGCAGTTCTTC.

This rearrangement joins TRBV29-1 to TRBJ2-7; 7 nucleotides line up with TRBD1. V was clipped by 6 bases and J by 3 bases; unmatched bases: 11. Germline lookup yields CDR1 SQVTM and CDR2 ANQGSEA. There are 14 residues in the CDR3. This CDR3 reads CSVARDRAGYEQYF. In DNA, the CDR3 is TGCAGCGTCGCGCGCGACAGGGCTGGCTACGAGCAGTACTTC.

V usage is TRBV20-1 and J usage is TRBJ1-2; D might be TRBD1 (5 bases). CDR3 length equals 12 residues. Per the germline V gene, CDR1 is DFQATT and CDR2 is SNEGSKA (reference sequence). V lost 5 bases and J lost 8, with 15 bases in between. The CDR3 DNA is TGCAGTGCTTACAGGTCCCGGGGAGGCTACACCTTC. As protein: CSAYRSRGGYTF.

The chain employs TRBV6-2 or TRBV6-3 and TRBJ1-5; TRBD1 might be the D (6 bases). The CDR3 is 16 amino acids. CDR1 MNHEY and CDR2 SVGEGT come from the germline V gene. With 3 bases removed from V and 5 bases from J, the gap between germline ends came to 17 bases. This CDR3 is CASSYVPGTWDQPQHF. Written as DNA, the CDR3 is TGTGCCAGCAGTTATGTCCCCGGGACATGGGATCAGCCCCAGCATTTT.

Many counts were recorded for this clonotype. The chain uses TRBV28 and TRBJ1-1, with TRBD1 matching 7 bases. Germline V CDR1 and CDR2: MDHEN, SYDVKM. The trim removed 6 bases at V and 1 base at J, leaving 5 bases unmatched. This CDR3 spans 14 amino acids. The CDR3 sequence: CASSLQGRNTEAFF. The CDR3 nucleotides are TGTGCCAGCAGCCTACAGGGGAGGAACACTGAAGCTTTCTTT.

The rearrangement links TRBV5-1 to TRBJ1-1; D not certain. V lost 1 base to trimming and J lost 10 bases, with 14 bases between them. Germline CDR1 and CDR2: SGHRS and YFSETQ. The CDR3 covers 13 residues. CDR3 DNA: TGCGCCAGCAGCTTGACGCCTGGTTCGGGAGCTTTCTTT. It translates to CASSLTPGSGAFF.

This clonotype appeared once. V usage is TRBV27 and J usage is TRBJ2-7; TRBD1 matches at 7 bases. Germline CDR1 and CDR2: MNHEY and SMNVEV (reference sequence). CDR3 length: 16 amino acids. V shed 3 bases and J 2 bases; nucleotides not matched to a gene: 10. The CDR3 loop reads CASSFNRGSKTYEQYF. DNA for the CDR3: TGTGCCAGCAGTTTTAACAGGGGTTCGAAGACCTACGAGCAGTACTTC.

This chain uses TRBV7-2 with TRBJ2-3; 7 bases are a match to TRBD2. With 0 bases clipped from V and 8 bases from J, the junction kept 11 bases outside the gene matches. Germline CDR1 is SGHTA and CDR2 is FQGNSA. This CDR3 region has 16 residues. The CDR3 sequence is CASSLAGGTTAGTQYF. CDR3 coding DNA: TGTGCCAGCAGCTTAGCGGGGGGGACTACCGCCGGTACGCAGTATTTT.

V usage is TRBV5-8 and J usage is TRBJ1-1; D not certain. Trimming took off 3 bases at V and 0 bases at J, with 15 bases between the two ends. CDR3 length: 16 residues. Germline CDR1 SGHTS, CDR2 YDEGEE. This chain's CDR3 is CASSSMRTDLNTEAFF. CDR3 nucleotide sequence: TGTGCCAGCAGCTCTATGCGGACGGATTTGAACACTGAAGCTTTCTTT.

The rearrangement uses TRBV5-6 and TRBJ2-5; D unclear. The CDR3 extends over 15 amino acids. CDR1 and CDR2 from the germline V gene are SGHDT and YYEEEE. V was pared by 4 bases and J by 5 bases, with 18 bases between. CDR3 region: CASSARIGMGETQYF. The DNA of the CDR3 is TGTGCCAGCAGCGCGAGGATAGGGATGGGGGAGACCCAGTACTTC.

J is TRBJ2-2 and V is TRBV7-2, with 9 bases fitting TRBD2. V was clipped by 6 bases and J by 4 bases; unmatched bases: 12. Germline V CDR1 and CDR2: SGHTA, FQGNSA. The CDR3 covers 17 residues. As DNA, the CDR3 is TGTGCCAGCAGTTTATCAAGCGGGGGGCGGGTCACCGGGGAGCTGTTTTTT. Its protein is CASSLSSGGRVTGELFF.

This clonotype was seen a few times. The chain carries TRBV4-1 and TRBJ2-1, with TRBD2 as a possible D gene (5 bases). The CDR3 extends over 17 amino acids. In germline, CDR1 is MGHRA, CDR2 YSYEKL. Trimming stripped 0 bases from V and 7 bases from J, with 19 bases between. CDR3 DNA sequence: TGCGCCAGCAGCCAAGATCGGGGTCAGGCGCCTCGTAATGAGCAGTTCTTC. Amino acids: CASSQDRGQAPRNEQFF.

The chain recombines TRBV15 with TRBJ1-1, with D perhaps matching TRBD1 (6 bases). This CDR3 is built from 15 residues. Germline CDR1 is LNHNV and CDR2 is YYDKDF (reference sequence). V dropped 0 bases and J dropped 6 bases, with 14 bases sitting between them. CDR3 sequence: CATSREGHHLAEAFF. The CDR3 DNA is TGTGCCACCAGCAGAGAGGGACACCATCTTGCTGAAGCTTTCTTT.

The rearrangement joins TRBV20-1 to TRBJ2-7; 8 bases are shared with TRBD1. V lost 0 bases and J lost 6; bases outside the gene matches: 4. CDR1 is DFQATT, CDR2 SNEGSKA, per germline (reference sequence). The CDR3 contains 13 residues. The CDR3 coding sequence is TGCAGTGCTAGAGACCGACAGGGGCGCGAGCAGTACTTC. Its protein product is CSARDRQGREQYF.

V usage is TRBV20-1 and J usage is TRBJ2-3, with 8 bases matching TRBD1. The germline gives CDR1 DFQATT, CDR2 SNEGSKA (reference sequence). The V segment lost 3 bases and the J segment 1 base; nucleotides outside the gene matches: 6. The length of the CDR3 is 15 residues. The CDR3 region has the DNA TGCAGTGCTAGTGGTGGACAGGGTGGCACAGATACGCAGTATTTT. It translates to CSASGGQGGTDTQYF.

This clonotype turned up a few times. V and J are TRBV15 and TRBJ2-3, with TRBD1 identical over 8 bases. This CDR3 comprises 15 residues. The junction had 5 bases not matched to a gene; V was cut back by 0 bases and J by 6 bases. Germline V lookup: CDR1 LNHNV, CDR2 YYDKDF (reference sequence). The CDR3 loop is CATSRDPRGRDTQYF. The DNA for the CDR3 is TGTGCCACCAGCAGAGATCCCAGGGGGCGGGATACGCAGTATTTT.

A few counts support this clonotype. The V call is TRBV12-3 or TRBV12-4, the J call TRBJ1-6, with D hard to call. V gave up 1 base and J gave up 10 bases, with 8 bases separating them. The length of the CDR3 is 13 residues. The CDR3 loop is CASSLGVGSPLHF. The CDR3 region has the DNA TGTGCCAGCAGTTTAGGGGTGGGGTCACCCCTCCACTTT.

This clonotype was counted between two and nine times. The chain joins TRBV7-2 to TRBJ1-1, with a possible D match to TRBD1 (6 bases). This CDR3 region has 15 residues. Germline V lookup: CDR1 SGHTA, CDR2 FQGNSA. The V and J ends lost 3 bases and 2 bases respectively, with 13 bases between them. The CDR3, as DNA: TGTGCCAGCAGCTTGGGCGGGGGGGCTAACACTGAAGCTTTCTTT. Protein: CASSLGGGANTEAFF.

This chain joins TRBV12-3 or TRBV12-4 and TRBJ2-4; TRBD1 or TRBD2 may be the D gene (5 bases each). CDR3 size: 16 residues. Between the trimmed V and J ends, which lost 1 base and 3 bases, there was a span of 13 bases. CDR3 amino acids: CASSLVRGEGKNIQYF. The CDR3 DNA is TGTGCCAGCAGTTTAGTACGGGGCGAGGGCAAAAACATTCAGTACTTC.

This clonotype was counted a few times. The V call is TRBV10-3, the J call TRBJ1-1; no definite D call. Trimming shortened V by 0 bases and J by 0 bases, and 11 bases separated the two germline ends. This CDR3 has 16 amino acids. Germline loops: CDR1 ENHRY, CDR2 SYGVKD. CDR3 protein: CAISESGHALNTEAFF. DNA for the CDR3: TGTGCCATCAGTGAGTCGGGTCACGCCTTGAACACTGAAGCTTTCTTT.

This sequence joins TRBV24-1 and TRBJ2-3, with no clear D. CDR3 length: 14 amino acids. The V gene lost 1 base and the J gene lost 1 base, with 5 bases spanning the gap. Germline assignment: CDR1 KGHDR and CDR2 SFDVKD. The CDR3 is CATSDFDGTDTQYF. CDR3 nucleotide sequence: TGTGCCACCAGTGATTTCGACGGCACAGATACGCAGTATTTT.

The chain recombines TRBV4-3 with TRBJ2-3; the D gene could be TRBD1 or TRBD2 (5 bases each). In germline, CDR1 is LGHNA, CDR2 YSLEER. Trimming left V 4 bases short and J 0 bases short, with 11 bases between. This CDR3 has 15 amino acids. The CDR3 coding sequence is TGCGCCAGCAGCCCCATGGGACCTAGCACAGATACGCAGTATTTT. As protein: CASSPMGPSTDTQYF.